This T cell receptor (beta chain) was sequenced during a study of T cell responses to AZD1222 COVID-19 vaccine. Deletions cut 2 bases from V and 7 bases from J, with 14 bases between. CDR3 length: 14 residues. Germline V gene lookup returns CDR1 SGHAT and CDR2 FQNNGV. The data were produced by immunoSEQ multiplex PCR, yet TCRdb's version contains in-frame clones alone and is incomplete. The sample contains some 50,000 clones, roughly 86% of which appear only once. This sample comprised peripheral blood, obtained on day 0 of AZD1222 vaccination. This TCR came from an adult in good health. This chain uses TRBV11-2 with TRBJ1-2; possible D gene TRBD1, 6 bases. CDR3 residues: CASSLKNRASGYTF. The DNA for the CDR3 is TGTGCCAGCAGCTTAAAAAACAGGGCAAGTGGCTACACCTTC.